Listed below are T cell receptor beta chains from one sample, sequenced in a study of PD-L1 blockade in urothelial cancer. Using immunoSEQ multiplex PCR, the repertoire was profiled, and TCRdb retains in-frame clones only, with some absent. The sample has 45,000 to 60,000 clones; about 87% are singletons. The sequences come from PBMCs, collected around atezolizumab (anti-PD-L1) treatment. The origin of the receptors is a man in his forties with urothelial cancer. The CDR3 runs from the conserved cysteine through the conserved F or W. D genes are given only for firm matches. Part of the rows lack a size; the others show once, few, many or a class for expanded clones.

>TRBV28|TRBJ1-1|NA|few
TGTGCCAGCAGAAGTGACACTCCTCAAGCTTTCTTT
CASRSDTPQAFF
>TRBV7-2|TRBJ2-3|TRBD2|NA
TGTGCCAGCAGCTTGGACTTAACTAGCGGGCTAACAGATACGCAGTATTTT
CASSLDLTSGLTDTQYF
>TRBV25-1|TRBJ1-1|NA|NA
TGTGCCAGCAGTGGTCAGGCGAACACTGAAGCTTTCTTT
CASSGQANTEAFF
>TRBV5-6|TRBJ2-5|TRBD2|NA
TGTGCCAGCAGCTTTCAGGGAGGGGAGACCCAGTACTTC
CASSFQGGETQYF
>TRBV27|TRBJ2-1|NA|NA
TGTGCCACTCAGACAGTAGAGTTCTTC
CATQTVEFF
>TRBV19|TRBJ1-5|NA|NA
TGTGCCAGTAGTATAACCCTCAGGGGAAGCAATCAGCCCCAGCATTTT
CASSITLRGSNQPQHF
>TRBV30|TRBJ2-1|TRBD2|NA
TGTGCCTGGAGTGGGTCAAGGACTAGCGGGAGGGAGAGGTACAATGAGCAGTTCTTC
CAWSGSRTSGRERYNEQFF
>TRBV7-2|TRBJ2-7|TRBD2|NA
TGTGCCAGCAGCTTTCAAACTAGCGGGGGCATCTACGAGCAGTACTTC
CASSFQTSGGIYEQYF
>TRBV7-2|TRBJ1-5|NA|NA
TGTGCCAGCAGCCTTGGGGGGGGGTCGGGCAATCAGCCCCAGCATTTT
CASSLGGGSGNQPQHF
>TRBV7-9|TRBJ2-1|TRBD2|NA
TGTGCCAGCAGCCTCCCGCCTAGACTAGCGGGAGTCGGCAATGAGCAGTTCTTC
CASSLPPRLAGVGNEQFF
>TRBV10-3|TRBJ2-7|NA|NA
TGTGCCATCAGTGCGGCCCAGGAATACTACGAGCAGTACTTC
CAISAAQEYYEQYF
>TRBV9|TRBJ2-3|TRBD2|NA
TGTGCCAGCAGCGTAGGGCTAGCGGGAGTTGAGGATACGCAGTATTTT
CASSVGLAGVEDTQYF
>TRBV6-5|TRBJ2-2|TRBD2|NA
TGTGCCAGCCGACCACCGGGGGGTCGAACCGGGGAGCTGTTTTTT
CASRPPGGRTGELFF
>TRBV6-1|TRBJ1-2|NA|NA
TGTGCCAGCAGTGAGCGCTGGGCCGTAGATGGCTACACCTTC
CASSERWAVDGYTF
>TRBV28|TRBJ1-1|TRBD1|NA
TGTGCCAGCAGTCGTGGGGGACAGTTCACTGAAGCTTTCTTT
CASSRGGQFTEAFF
>TRBV5-1|TRBJ2-1|NA|NA
TGCGCCAGCAGCTATACTTCCGGGGGTGGGAATGAGCAGTTCTTC
CASSYTSGGGNEQFF
>TRBV4-2|TRBJ2-7|TRBD2|NA
TGTGCCAGCAGCCAAGATCGGGGGGCTAGCGGGAGGGCCCCAAACGAGCAGTACTTC
CASSQDRGASGRAPNEQYF
>TRBV19|TRBJ2-7|NA|NA
TGTGCCAGTAGTCCGCGACTAGTGCCCAACGAGCAGTACTTC
CASSPRLVPNEQYF
>TRBV5-1|TRBJ2-7|TRBD2|NA
TGCGCCAGCAGCTTGTTGACTAGCACCTACGAGCAGTACTTC
CASSLLTSTYEQYF
>TRBV6-5|TRBJ1-2|TRBD1|NA
TGTGCCAGCAGTTACGGTCGGACAGGGCACTATGGCTACACCTTC
CASSYGRTGHYGYTF
>TRBV19|TRBJ2-3|TRBD2|once
TGTGCCAGTACTAGCGGGAGTACTGCAGATACGCAGTATTTT
CASTSGSTADTQYF
>TRBV5-1|TRBJ2-7|NA|NA
TGCGCCAGCAGCCTTATCCCTAGCTCCTACGAGCAGTACTTC
CASSLIPSSYEQYF
>TRBV30|TRBJ1-1|NA|few
TGTGCCTGGAAGAGGTCCCCGAACACTGAAGCTTTCTTT
CAWKRSPNTEAFF
>TRBV2|TRBJ1-5|NA|NA
TGTGCCAGCAGCCCAGAAGGGGATAGCAATCAGCCCCAGCATTTT
CASSPEGDSNQPQHF
>TRBV27|TRBJ2-1|NA|NA
TGTGCCAGCAGTTTATCAATCGGGAGCGGCTACAATGAGCAGTTCTTC
CASSLSIGSGYNEQFF
>TRBV28|TRBJ1-3|NA|NA
TGTGCCAGCAGTAACACCGGGGGGAGGCACTCTGGAAACACCATATATTTT
CASSNTGGRHSGNTIYF
>TRBV18|TRBJ1-1|TRBD1|NA
TGTGCCAGCTCAGCGGGACAGGGAAACTTATTTGGGACTGAAGCTTTCTTT
CASSAGQGNLFGTEAFF